These 23 T cell receptor beta chains originate from one sample sequenced in a study of shared clonotypes between healthy human individuals. Naive CD8 cells were CD45RO-negative, positively selected for CCR7, excluding terminally differentiated effector memory CD45RA+ cells. Assay: immunoSEQ multiplex PCR; the TCRdb copy retains only in-frame clones and omits some. The sample has some 1,900,000 clones; about 95% are singletons. Sequencing was performed on naive CD8+ T cells sorted from blood. The receptor source for this set is a man aged 18 to 30 in good health.

The CDR3 protein is CTSSQGQGLESYNEQFF. The DNA of the CDR3 is TGCACCAGCAGCCAGGGACAGGGGCTAGAATCCTACAATGAGCAGTTCTTC. This rearrangement joins TRBV1 to TRBJ2-1; TRBD1 was called by the table and not checked on the DNA. TRBV1 is tagged as a pseudogene. The CDR3 runs 17 residues.

The chain joins TRBV6-5 to TRBJ2-2, with 7 bases lining up with TRBD1. V was pared by 5 bases and J by 6 bases, with 6 bases of the junction left unmatched. This CDR3 comprises 14 residues. Germline-derived CDR1 and CDR2 are MNHEY and SVGAGI. The CDR3 loop reads CASSLQTGAGELFF. The CDR3, as DNA: TGTGCCAGCAGTCTCCAAACAGGGGCCGGGGAGCTGTTTTTT.

The J gene is TRBJ2-1, the V gene TRBV29-1, with 13 bases that match TRBD2. The V and J ends lost 6 bases and 1 base, in that order; junction bases with no gene match: 3. The CDR3 extends over 15 amino acids. Germline V gives CDR1 SQVTM, CDR2 ANQGSEA. CDR3 in DNA: TGCAGCGTCGGACTAGCGGGAGTTTCCTACAATGAGCAGTTCTTC. Translation: CSVGLAGVSYNEQFF.

The genes are TRBV13 and TRBJ2-3; 7 bases are a match to TRBD2. J gave up 2 bases and V 4 bases, and 6 bases lay outside the gene matches. This CDR3 region has 15 residues. Per the germline V gene, CDR1 is PRHDT and CDR2 is FYEKMQ (reference sequence). CDR3 sequence reads: CASSYWTRDTDTQYF. In nucleotides, the CDR3 is TGTGCCAGCAGCTACTGGACTAGGGACACAGATACGCAGTATTTT.

On this clone: Other DNA sequences in this specimen translate into the identical CDR3. The V call is TRBV7-9, the J call TRBJ1-2; D remains unclear. This CDR3 comprises 12 residues. V was pared by 5 bases and J by 5 bases, with 9 bases between. Germline CDR1 and CDR2: SEHNR and FQNEAQ (reference sequence). CDR3: CASSPDLYGYTF. The DNA of the CDR3 is TGTGCCAGCAGCCCGGACCTATATGGCTACACCTTC.

The J gene is TRBJ2-1, the V gene TRBV13; 8 bases match TRBD2. The CDR3 spans 15 residues. Germline V gives CDR1 PRHDT, CDR2 FYEKMQ (reference sequence). The junction had 4 bases not matched to a gene; V was cut back by 1 base and J by 5 bases. The CDR3 is CASSLASGSDNEQFF. In DNA form, the CDR3 reads TGTGCCAGCAGCTTAGCCAGCGGGAGCGACAATGAGCAGTTCTTC.

The V call is TRBV2, the J call TRBJ2-7, with 10 bases identical to TRBD1. The ends lost 9 bases at V and 5 bases at J; junction bases unmatched: 10. CDR3 size: 14 residues. Germline values: CDR1 SNHLY, CDR2 FYNNEI. In DNA, the CDR3 is TGTGCCAGTTTCCGGGACAGGGGAACCCACGAGCAGTACTTC. It specifies CASFRDRGTHEQYF.

The chain is built from TRBV29-1 and TRBJ1-2; D is perhaps TRBD1 (5 bases). The germline V and J ends were trimmed by 3 bases and 2 bases, with 10 bases remaining between them. The CDR3 length is 13 residues. Germline V lookup: CDR1 SQVTM, CDR2 ANQGSEA. The CDR3 region has the DNA TGCAGCGTTGATACTTGGGGGAACTATGGCTACACCTTC. Translation gives CSVDTWGNYGYTF.

This chain uses TRBV10-3 with TRBJ2-7; TRBD1 matches 10 bases. Germline V gene lookup returns CDR1 ENHRY and CDR2 SYGVKD. With 2 bases clipped from V and 3 bases from J, the junction kept 7 bases outside the gene matches. The CDR3 sequence is 16 residues long. CDR3: CAISEPPGQGYYEQYF. The CDR3 DNA reads as TGTGCCATCAGTGAGCCGCCGGGACAGGGGTACTACGAGCAGTACTTC.

V is TRBV2 and J is TRBJ2-5, with D perhaps matching TRBD1 (7 bases). The CDR3 runs 15 residues. V was pared by 6 bases and J by 1 base, with 15 bases between. CDR1 and CDR2 from the germline V gene are SNHLY and FYNNEI. DNA of the CDR3: TGTGCCAGCAGCGACCTGCGGGACAGCCAAGAGACCCAGTACTTC. Its translation is CASSDLRDSQETQYF.

J is TRBJ2-7 and V is TRBV27, with a weak D call TRBD1 (6 bases). The CDR3 is made up of 15 amino acids. CDR1 and CDR2 from the germline V gene are MNHEY and SMNVEV (reference sequence). Trimming cost V 3 bases and J 1 base, with 13 bases left between them. CDR3 amino acids: CASSFSGHPSYEQYF. DNA for the CDR3: TGTGCCAGCAGTTTTTCGGGACACCCGTCCTACGAGCAGTACTTC.

This clone was counted once. The genes are TRBV29-1 and TRBJ2-2; D perhaps matches TRBD1 (5 bases). The CDR3 totals 12 residues. Germline-derived CDR1 and CDR2 are SQVTM and ANQGSEA. Trimming removed 6 bases from V and 0 bases from J, with 5 bases in between. CDR3 protein: CSVDTNTGELFF. The DNA for the CDR3 is TGCAGCGTGGACACGAACACCGGGGAGCTGTTTTTT.

This chain connects TRBV7-9 to TRBJ2-7; D gene unclear. This CDR3 has 12 amino acids. Deletions cut 4 bases from V and 6 bases from J, with 10 bases between. The germline V gene encodes CDR1 SEHNR and CDR2 FQNEAQ (reference sequence). The CDR3: CASSSIVGEQYF. CDR3 nucleotide sequence: TGTGCCAGCAGCTCCATAGTGGGCGAGCAGTACTTC.

The V gene is TRBV5-1, the J gene TRBJ1-2; 7 nucleotides align to TRBD1. With 0 bases clipped from V and 7 bases from J, the junction kept 9 bases outside the gene matches. The CDR3 runs 15 residues. CDR1 SGHRS and CDR2 YFSETQ come from the germline V gene. DNA for the CDR3: TGCGCCAGCAGCTTGGGACAGGGCCTCTCTCGTGGCTACACCTTC. Residues: CASSLGQGLSRGYTF.

CDR3 nucleotide sequence: TGTGCCAGCAGTCTGATTAGGGATGAGCAGTTCTTC. Its protein is CASSLIRDEQFF. The rearrangement uses TRBV5-6 and TRBJ2-1; no firm D call. Deletions cut 5 bases from V and 8 bases from J, with 11 bases between. The CDR3 runs 12 residues. Germline loops: CDR1 SGHDT, CDR2 YYEEEE.

This clone is a singleton in its sample. The rearrangement uses TRBV4-3 and TRBJ2-3; TRBD1 matches 8 bases. J was trimmed by 1 base and V by 1 base; bases with no gene match: 13. The CDR3 covers 19 residues. The germline CDR1 and CDR2 sequences are LGHNA and YSLEER. Here the CDR3 reads CASSQGLFMDREGTDTQYF. CDR3 DNA sequence: TGCGCCAGCAGCCAAGGTTTATTTATGGACAGGGAGGGCACAGATACGCAGTATTTT.

This clone occurred once. The rearrangement links TRBV7-2 to TRBJ2-2, with D unclear. V was trimmed by 5 bases and J by 5 bases, leaving 9 bases between them. The CDR3 has 13 amino acids. Germline loops: CDR1 SGHTA, CDR2 FQGNSA. CDR3: CASSLRNTGELFF. The CDR3 DNA sequence: TGTGCCAGCAGCCTCCGAAATACCGGGGAGCTGTTTTTT.

The rearrangement links TRBV27 to TRBJ2-3, with D maybe TRBD2 (5 bases). Germline lookup yields CDR1 MNHEY and CDR2 SMNVEV (reference sequence). Trimming removed 4 bases from V and 0 bases from J, with 8 bases in between. The CDR3 covers 14 residues. The DNA for the CDR3 is TGTGCCAGCAGTTCCGGAGGTAGCACAGATACGCAGTATTTT. It specifies CASSSGGSTDTQYF.

The chain is built from TRBV2 and TRBJ2-2, with D unresolved. The V gene lost 2 bases and the J gene lost 4 bases, with 14 bases spanning the gap. The CDR3 is 16 amino acids. The V gene's germline CDR1 is SNHLY and CDR2 FYNNEI. The CDR3 DNA reads as TGTGCCAGCAGTGAATTTAGTGCAGGAAGCACCGGGGAGCTGTTTTTT. It is translated as CASSEFSAGSTGELFF.

The rearrangement links TRBV9 to TRBJ1-1; 8 nucleotides line up with TRBD1. The V gene's germline CDR1 is SGDLS and CDR2 YYNGEE. V was pared by 4 bases and J by 3 bases, with 5 bases of the junction left unmatched. This CDR3 contains 14 residues. The CDR3 bases are TGTGCCAGCAGCCCTAGGACAGGGTACACTGAAGCTTTCTTT. Amino acid sequence: CASSPRTGYTEAFF.

This clone was observed once. The chain carries TRBV19 and TRBJ2-1; D remains ambiguous. CDR1 and CDR2 from the germline V gene are LNHDA and SQIVND (reference sequence). Trimming removed 6 bases from V and 8 bases from J, with 8 bases in between. This CDR3 comprises 11 residues. In DNA, the CDR3 is TGTGCCAGTAGCTACGGCGATGAGCAGTTCTTC. Its protein product is CASSYGDEQFF.

The chain has TRBV29-1 and TRBJ2-5; 13 bases fit TRBD2. Unmatched junction bases numbered 6, after V lost 2 bases and J lost 0 bases. CDR1 and CDR2 (germline): SQVTM, ANQGSEA. There are 17 residues in the CDR3. The CDR3 loop reads CSVEPGTSGDYQETQYF. The CDR3 DNA is TGCAGCGTTGAACCCGGGACTAGCGGGGACTACCAAGAGACCCAGTACTTC.

This sequence joins TRBV12-5 and TRBJ1-5, with 10 positions matching TRBD1. The germline gives CDR1 LGHNT, CDR2 FRNRAP. The CDR3 extends over 17 amino acids. Unmatched junction bases numbered 2, after V lost 0 bases and J lost 0 bases. CDR3 sequence reads: CASGLVGTGDSNQPQHF. The CDR3 DNA is TGTGCTAGTGGTTTGGTCGGGACAGGGGATAGCAATCAGCCCCAGCATTTT.